A selection of T cell receptor beta chains follows, all from one sample in a study of T cell changes during pregnancy in multiple sclerosis. Here immunoSEQ multiplex PCR was the method, and the copy in TCRdb shows in-frame clones only, minus some. This table holds more than 90,000 clones, more than 85% found once. Material: peripheral blood, obtained in the first trimester of pregnancy. These receptors were obtained from a female donor with multiple sclerosis, enrolled in a pregnancy study. CDR3s include the opening cysteine and the closing phenylalanine or tryptophan. The order of the fields is clone size, J gene, V gene, D gene, CDR3 protein, CDR3 DNA. D genes are given only for firm matches. Clone size appears in some rows only: once, few, many, or a class for an expanded clone.

once	TRBJ2-7	TRBV27	TRBD2	CASSLSGTNEQYF	TGTGCCAGCAGCCTTTCAGGGACTAACGAGCAGTACTTC
NA	TRBJ2-2	TRBV7-9	TRBD1	CAGVQGYGTGELFF	TGTGCCGGGGTACAGGGGTATGGCACCGGGGAGCTGTTTTTT
NA	TRBJ2-3	TRBV7-6	TRBD1	CASSLTGGTDTQYF	TGTGCCAGCAGCCTTACAGGGGGCACAGATACGCAGTATTTT
NA	TRBJ2-1	TRBV9	TRBD1	CASTEQGDNEQFF	TGTGCCAGCACCGAACAGGGGGACAATGAGCAGTTCTTC
NA	TRBJ1-5	TRBV19	NA	CASSIFPDYNQPQHF	TGTGCCAGTAGTATCTTCCCAGACTATAATCAGCCCCAGCATTTT
NA	TRBJ1-2	TRBV28	NA	CASLSGGYTF	TGTGCCAGCCTCTCGGGTGGCTACACCTTC
NA	TRBJ2-7	TRBV5-1	TRBD2	CASMKKSGSRLRDEQYF	TGCGCCAGCATGAAGAAGAGCGGGAGCAGACTACGCGATGAGCAGTACTTC
NA	TRBJ1-2	TRBV27	NA	CASSFGGNYGYTF	TGTGCCAGCAGTTTTGGGGGCAACTATGGCTACACCTTC
NA	TRBJ1-2	TRBV5-4	TRBD1	CASSHDREDGYTF	TGTGCCAGCAGTCACGACAGGGAGGATGGCTACACCTTC
NA	TRBJ2-1	TRBV27	NA	CASRLQGVGNEQFF	TGTGCCAGCAGGCTACAGGGAGTGGGCAATGAGCAGTTCTTC
NA	TRBJ2-5	TRBV6-1	NA	CASSVGLGATQYF	TGTGCCAGCAGTGTGGGCTTGGGGGCGACCCAGTACTTC
NA	TRBJ1-3	TRBV5-1	TRBD1	CASSLGDRGAGNTIYF	TGCGCCAGCAGCTTGGGGGACAGGGGAGCTGGAAACACCATATATTTT
NA	TRBJ1-5	TRBV23-1	NA	CASSQSEVVEGFPNQPQHF	TGCGCCAGCAGTCAATCGGAGGTGGTGGAGGGCTTCCCCAATCAGCCCCAGCATTTT